The entry below gives a single T cell receptor (beta chain) sequence along with its context. The antigen is undetermined. Germline V CDR1 and CDR2: SNHLY, FYNNEI. The junction had 9 bases not matched to a gene; V was cut back by 9 bases and J by 1 base. The CDR3 consists of 15 residues. Expressed TCRB transcripts got sequenced, as all isolated RNA was reverse transcribed. Here immunoSEQ multiplex PCR was the method, and the copy in TCRdb shows in-frame clones only, minus some. The table has approximately 170,000 clones, 6.5% to 9.5% seen once. This sample stems from a study of beta chain features in type 1 diabetes. Study-wide findings and caveats: TCRB CDR3 length was moderately but significantly reduced in all four CD4+ subsets of Type 1 diabetes patients.

V is TRBV2 and J is TRBJ2-3; 8 nucleotides align to TRBD1. The sequence came from a woman aged 35 to 49 with type 1 diabetes. The sample consisted of central memory CD4+ T cells from blood. The CDR3, as DNA: TGTGCCAGTCAGCGGCAGACAGGGGGCACAGATACGCAGTATTTT. Amino acid sequence: CASQRQTGGTDTQYF.